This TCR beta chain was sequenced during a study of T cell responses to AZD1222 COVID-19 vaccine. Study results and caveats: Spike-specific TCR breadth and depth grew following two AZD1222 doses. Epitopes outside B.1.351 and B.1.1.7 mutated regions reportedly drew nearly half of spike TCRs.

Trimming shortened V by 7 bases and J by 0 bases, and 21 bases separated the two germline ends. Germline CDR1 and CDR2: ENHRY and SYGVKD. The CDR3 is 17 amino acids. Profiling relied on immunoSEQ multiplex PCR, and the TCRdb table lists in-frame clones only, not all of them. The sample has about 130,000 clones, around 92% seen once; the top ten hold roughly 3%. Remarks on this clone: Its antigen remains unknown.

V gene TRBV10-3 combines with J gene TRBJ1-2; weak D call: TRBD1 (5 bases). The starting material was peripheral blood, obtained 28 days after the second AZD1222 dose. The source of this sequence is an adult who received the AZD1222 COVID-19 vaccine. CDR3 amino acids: CAINRGGRTETNYGYTF. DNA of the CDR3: TGTGCCATCAATCGGGGCGGCAGGACCGAGACTAACTATGGCTACACCTTC.